Listed below are T cell receptor beta chains from one sample, sequenced in a study of T cells expressing NK-cell markers. TCRdb re-called the 5' RACE reads and shows each CDR3 protein once, DNA omitted. The sample data list fewer than 550,000 distinct CDR3 sequences. The sample consisted of blood T cells: a sorted CD56 or NKG2C T cell subset, CD4+ or CD8+ T cells, or bulk PBMC T cells (not recorded which). The origin of the receptors is a woman aged 50 to 60 in good health. CDR3s include the opening cysteine and the closing phenylalanine or tryptophan.

cdr3_aa: CARRHVTKDEQYF
v_call: TRBV2
j_call: TRBJ2-7

cdr3_aa: CSAGGRNPAKNIQYF
v_call: TRBV20-1
j_call: TRBJ2-4

cdr3_aa: CASSSWPLGDIQHF
v_call: TRBV6-5
j_call: TRBJ1-5

cdr3_aa: CAWSRESTDTQYF
v_call: TRBV30
j_call: TRBJ2-3

cdr3_aa: CASSVTAENQPQHF
v_call: TRBV9
j_call: TRBJ1-5

cdr3_aa: CASSSLIWTSTYNEQFF
v_call: TRBV7-8
j_call: TRBJ2-1

cdr3_aa: CASSSSTVIQYF
v_call: TRBV3-1
j_call: TRBJ2-4

cdr3_aa: CAMRGPGSDTGELFF
v_call: TRBV10-3
j_call: TRBJ2-2

cdr3_aa: CASSLGRTSQPGELFF
v_call: TRBV11-2
j_call: TRBJ2-2

cdr3_aa: CSASPGGKSEQFF
v_call: TRBV20-1
j_call: TRBJ2-1

cdr3_aa: CASSAVNRAGANVLTF
v_call: TRBV5-1
j_call: TRBJ2-6

cdr3_aa: CASSTGTAGNTIYF
v_call: TRBV7-8
j_call: TRBJ1-3

cdr3_aa: CASSQDGGGGGTDTQYF
v_call: TRBV4-1
j_call: TRBJ2-3

cdr3_aa: CASSLEGPRDSGYTF
v_call: TRBV5-1
j_call: TRBJ1-2

cdr3_aa: CASSHLTPQETQYF
v_call: TRBV5-1
j_call: TRBJ2-5

cdr3_aa: CASSLLGQGADTQYF
v_call: TRBV12-3/TRBV12-4
j_call: TRBJ2-3

cdr3_aa: CASSQDVRSTDTQYF
v_call: TRBV14
j_call: TRBJ2-3

cdr3_aa: CASKGSLGTGELFF
v_call: TRBV5-1
j_call: TRBJ2-2

cdr3_aa: CASSLMVAMNTEAFF
v_call: TRBV5-5
j_call: TRBJ1-1

cdr3_aa: CSASGGVADGYTF
v_call: TRBV20-1
j_call: TRBJ1-2

cdr3_aa: CASSLRAGRGSYNEQFF
v_call: TRBV3-1
j_call: TRBJ2-1

cdr3_aa: CASSRNQIYGYTF
v_call: TRBV7-9
j_call: TRBJ1-2

cdr3_aa: CASSLGVRGLAGQETQYF
v_call: TRBV11-2
j_call: TRBJ2-5

cdr3_aa: CASSLQTGTTGELFF
v_call: TRBV5-5
j_call: TRBJ2-2

cdr3_aa: CASSQLISNYGYTF
v_call: TRBV4-1
j_call: TRBJ1-2

cdr3_aa: CSVEKVPDTQYF
v_call: TRBV29-1
j_call: TRBJ2-3

cdr3_aa: CASSPDRLHNEQFF
v_call: TRBV11-2
j_call: TRBJ2-1

cdr3_aa: CASADLYEQYF
v_call: TRBV11-2
j_call: TRBJ2-7

cdr3_aa: CAISAVDNEQFF
v_call: TRBV10-3
j_call: TRBJ2-1